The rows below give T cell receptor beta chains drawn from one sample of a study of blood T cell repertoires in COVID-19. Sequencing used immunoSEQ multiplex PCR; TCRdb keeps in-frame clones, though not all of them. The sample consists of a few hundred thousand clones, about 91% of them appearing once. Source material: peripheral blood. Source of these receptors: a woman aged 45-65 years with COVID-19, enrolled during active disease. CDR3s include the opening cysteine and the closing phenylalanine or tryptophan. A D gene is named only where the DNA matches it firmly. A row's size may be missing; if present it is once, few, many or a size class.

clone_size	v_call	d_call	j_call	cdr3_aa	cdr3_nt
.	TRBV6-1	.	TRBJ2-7	CASSDTGNRATYEQYF	TGTGCCAGCAGTGATACAGGGAATAGGGCAACCTACGAGCAGTACTTC
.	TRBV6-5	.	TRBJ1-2	CASRMDLPDRGGYTF	TGTGCCAGCAGGATGGATCTTCCTGATCGGGGTGGCTACACCTTC
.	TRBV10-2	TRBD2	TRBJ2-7	CASNILAGGDYEQYF	TGCGCCAGCAATATACTAGCGGGGGGTGACTACGAGCAGTACTTC
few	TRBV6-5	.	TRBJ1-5	CASRTGQGLNQPQHF	TGTGCCAGCAGAACAGGGCAGGGCCTCAATCAGCCCCAGCATTTT
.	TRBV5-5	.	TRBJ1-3	CASRLSGNTIYF	TGTGCCAGCAGGTTGTCGGGGAACACCATATATTTT
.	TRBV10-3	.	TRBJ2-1	CAIRGFGAGAHGEQFF	TGTGCCATCAGGGGATTCGGGGCGGGGGCCCACGGTGAGCAGTTCTTC
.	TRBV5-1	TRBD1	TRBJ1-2	CASRLGQGYNYGYTF	TGCGCCAGCAGACTCGGACAGGGGTATAACTATGGCTACACCTTC
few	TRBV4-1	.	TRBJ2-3	CASSQVTPSPGDTQYF	TGCGCCAGCAGCCAAGTCACCCCGTCACCGGGGGATACGCAGTATTTT
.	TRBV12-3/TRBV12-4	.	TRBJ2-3	CASSFVSTDTQYF	TGTGCCAGCAGTTTCGTCAGCACAGATACGCAGTATTTT
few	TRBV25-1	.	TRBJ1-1	CASSEWLTEAFF	TGTGCCAGCAGTGAATGGCTTACTGAAGCTTTCTTT
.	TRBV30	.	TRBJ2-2	CARKGEGGAGELFF	TGTGCCCGAAAAGGAGAAGGGGGGGCCGGGGAGCTGTTTTTT
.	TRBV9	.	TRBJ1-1	CASSAGLNTEAFF	TGTGCCAGCAGCGCGGGGTTGAACACTGAAGCTTTCTTT
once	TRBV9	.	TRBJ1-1	CASSVVSRQGFTEAFF	TGTGCCAGCAGCGTAGTGTCTCGGCAGGGTTTCACTGAAGCTTTCTTT
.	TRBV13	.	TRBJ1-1	CASSPRVSTEAFF	TGTGCCAGCAGCCCCAGGGTGAGCACTGAAGCTTTCTTT
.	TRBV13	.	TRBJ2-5	CASSLRSYQETQYF	TGTGCCAGCAGCTTAAGAAGCTATCAAGAGACCCAGTACTTC
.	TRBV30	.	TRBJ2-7	CAWRRGGHEQYF	TGTGCCTGGAGGAGGGGGGGCCACGAGCAGTACTTC
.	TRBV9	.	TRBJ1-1	CASSVAEDTEAFF	TGTGCCAGCAGCGTAGCGGAGGACACTGAAGCTTTCTTT
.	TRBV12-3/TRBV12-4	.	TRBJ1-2	CASSRGDYGYTF	TGTGCCAGCTCAAGGGGCGACTATGGCTACACCTTC